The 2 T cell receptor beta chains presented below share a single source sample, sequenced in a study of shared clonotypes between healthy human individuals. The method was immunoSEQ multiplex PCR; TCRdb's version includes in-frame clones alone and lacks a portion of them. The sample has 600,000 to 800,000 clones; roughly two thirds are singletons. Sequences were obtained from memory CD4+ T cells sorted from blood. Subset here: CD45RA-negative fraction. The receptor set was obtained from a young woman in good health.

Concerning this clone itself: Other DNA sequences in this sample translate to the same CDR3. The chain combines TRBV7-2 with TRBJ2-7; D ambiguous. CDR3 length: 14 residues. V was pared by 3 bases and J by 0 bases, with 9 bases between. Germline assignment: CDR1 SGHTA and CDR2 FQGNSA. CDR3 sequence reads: CASSLAVRSYEQYF. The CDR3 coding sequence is TGTGCCAGCAGCTTGGCGGTCCGCTCCTACGAGCAGTACTTC.

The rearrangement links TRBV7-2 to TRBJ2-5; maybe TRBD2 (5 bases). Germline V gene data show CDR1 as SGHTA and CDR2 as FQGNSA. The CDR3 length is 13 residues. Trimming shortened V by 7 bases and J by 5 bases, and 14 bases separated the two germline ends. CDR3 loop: CASTRGSAETQYF. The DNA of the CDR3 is TGTGCCAGCACCCGGGGAAGCGCCGAGACCCAGTACTTC.